Following are 18 T cell receptor beta chains from one sample sequenced in a study of cytomegalovirus exposure and HLA in healthy donors. The PCR was carried out with 60 Vbeta primers and 13 Jbeta primers. TCRdb keeps only in-frame clones here, not all; method: immunoSEQ multiplex PCR. The sample includes around 49,000 clones, around three quarters seen only once; the top ten take around 8%. The sequenced material came from PBMCs. The receptors derive from a man aged 30 to 45 in good health and CMV-seropositive.

This sequence joins TRBV6-5 and TRBJ1-6, with D perhaps TRBD1 (5 bases). Trimming pared 7 bases from V and 1 base from J, leaving 8 bases between. Germline V CDR1 and CDR2: MNHEY, SVGAGI. The CDR3 consists of 14 residues. The CDR3 sequence is CASIAGSYNSPLHF. The CDR3 coding sequence is TGTGCCAGCATCGCAGGGTCCTATAATTCACCCCTCCACTTT.

This chain links TRBV13 with TRBJ2-3; D possibly corresponds to TRBD2 (5 bases). Trimming removed 3 bases at V and 4 bases at J, with 8 bases between. From germline, CDR1 is PRHDT and CDR2 FYEKMQ (reference sequence). The CDR3 length is 13 residues. DNA of the CDR3: TGTGCCAGCAGCTTTGAGGGAGCAGATACGCAGTATTTT. Its protein product is CASSFEGADTQYF.

The J gene is TRBJ2-4, the V gene TRBV28; 10 nucleotides align to TRBD1. CDR1 is MDHEN, CDR2 SYDVKM, per germline. The V and J ends lost 3 bases and 3 bases, in that order; junction bases with no gene match: 5. The CDR3 sequence is 16 residues long. This CDR3 is CASSFEGQGLKNIQYF. CDR3 in DNA: TGTGCCAGCAGTTTTGAGGGACAGGGGCTCAAAAACATTCAGTACTTC.

This clone was seen a few times. The rearrangement uses TRBV7-2 and TRBJ2-7; weak D call: TRBD1 (6 bases). V was clipped by 0 bases and J by 4 bases, with 16 bases between them. This CDR3 is 16 amino acids long. Looked up from germline, CDR1 is SGHTA and CDR2 is FQGNSA. The CDR3 spells CASSLAAAIGQYEQYF. The DNA for the CDR3 is TGTGCCAGCAGCTTAGCGGCGGCGATTGGACAGTACGAGCAGTACTTC.

V is TRBV6-5 and J is TRBJ2-2; 9 positions match TRBD1. J gave up 6 bases and V 5 bases, and 4 bases lay outside the gene matches. This CDR3 comprises 14 residues. Germline V lookup: CDR1 MNHEY, CDR2 SVGAGI. CDR3 nucleotide sequence: TGTGCCAGCAGTGAAACAGGGGGCGCCGGGGAGCTGTTTTTT. It translates to CASSETGGAGELFF.

V is TRBV5-6 and J is TRBJ1-6, with D perhaps matching TRBD1 (5 bases). The germline V gene has CDR1 SGHDT and CDR2 YYEEEE. The CDR3 is 16 amino acids. Trimming shortened V by 0 bases and J by 9 bases, and 16 bases separated the two germline ends. The CDR3 region has the DNA TGTGCCAGCAGCTTGGCCGGGGGGTACTCCCCTTCACCCCTCCACTTT. Protein product: CASSLAGGYSPSPLHF.

The table lists this clone with a few counts. The CDR3 coding sequence is TGCAGCGTCCGGGAAGGAAATGAAGCTTTCTTT. Its protein is CSVREGNEAFF. This chain links TRBV29-1 with TRBJ1-1; no firm D call. This CDR3 contains 11 residues. V was cut by 6 bases and J by 7 bases, with 12 bases left in between. CDR1 and CDR2 from the germline V gene are SQVTM and ANQGSEA.

This rearrangement joins TRBV11-2 to TRBJ2-1; no reliable D call. CDR1 and CDR2 from the germline V gene are SGHAT and FQNNGV. Deletions cut 6 bases from V and 5 bases from J, with 11 bases between. CDR3 length: 13 residues. The CDR3 DNA sequence: TGTGCCAGCAGACGCATGGCCGACAATGAGCAGTTCTTC. Residues: CASRRMADNEQFF.

This clone was observed a handful of times. V usage is TRBV5-1 and J usage is TRBJ2-6; D is possibly TRBD1 (6 bases). Germline V gives CDR1 SGHRS, CDR2 YFSETQ. This CDR3 is built from 16 residues. The V and J ends lost 7 bases and 0 bases respectively, with 14 bases between them. For the CDR3, the DNA is TGCGCCAGCTTTCCGGGACATTCCTCTGGGGCCAACGTCCTGACTTTC. Translated: CASFPGHSSGANVLTF.

In its sample, this clone was seen a few times. V gene TRBV5-1 combines with J gene TRBJ1-1; TRBD1 aligns across 9 bases. The V gene end was trimmed by 3 bases and the J gene end by 3 bases; junction bases not matched to a gene: 6. The CDR3 covers 15 residues. Germline V gives CDR1 SGHRS, CDR2 YFSETQ. CDR3 coding DNA: TGCGCCAGCAGCTGGGGGGACAGGGAGGACACTGAAGCTTTCTTT. It encodes CASSWGDREDTEAFF.

This chain connects TRBV30 to TRBJ1-2; D might be TRBD1 (6 bases). The CDR3 sequence is 13 residues long. V dropped 1 base and J dropped 4 bases, with 10 bases sitting between them. The V gene's germline CDR1 is GTSNPN and CDR2 SVGIG (reference sequence). The CDR3 reads CAWSDRDIYGYTF. CDR3 bases: TGTGCCTGGAGTGACAGGGATATCTATGGCTACACCTTC.

The chain couples TRBV6-6 to TRBJ2-7, with TRBD1 matching over 8 bases. Losses at the gene ends were 4 bases for V and 5 bases for J; bases not matched to a gene: 10. Germline V lookup: CDR1 MNHNY, CDR2 SVGAGI (reference sequence). This CDR3 is 15 amino acids long. DNA for the CDR3: TGTGCCAGCAGTTCCAGGACAGGGACAGTCGACGAGCAGTACTTC. It yields the protein CASSSRTGTVDEQYF.

The J gene is TRBJ1-1, the V gene TRBV5-6; possible D gene TRBD1, 6 bases. Germline V CDR1 and CDR2: SGHDT, YYEEEE. Trimming left V 0 bases short and J 4 bases short, with 16 bases between. This CDR3 is built from 16 residues. The CDR3 protein is CASSLVGRGGGTEAFF. The CDR3 bases are TGTGCCAGCAGCTTGGTGGGCAGGGGTGGGGGCACTGAAGCTTTCTTT.

In its sample, this clone was seen a few times. The chain couples TRBV9 to TRBJ1-2, with a tentative D call TRBD1 (5 bases). Germline V lookup: CDR1 SGDLS, CDR2 YYNGEE. The CDR3 loop spans 13 amino acids. Trimming took off 3 bases at V and 5 bases at J, with 11 bases between the two ends. The CDR3 spells CASSAPRGYGYTF. The CDR3 nucleotides read TGTGCCAGCAGCGCCCCGCGGGGGTATGGCTACACCTTC.

The chain couples TRBV5-6 to TRBJ1-4; D uncertain. V was shortened by 4 bases and J by 3 bases, with 16 bases between the two germline ends. CDR3 length: 16 residues. Germline V gene data show CDR1 as SGHDT and CDR2 as YYEEEE. The CDR3 region is CASSTKLPGSNEKLFF. The CDR3 DNA follows: TGTGCCAGCAGCACTAAACTGCCGGGATCTAATGAAAAACTGTTTTTT.

This chain joins TRBV5-6 and TRBJ2-3, with 8 bases fitting TRBD2. Looked up from germline, CDR1 is SGHDT and CDR2 is YYEEEE. The junction had 5 bases not matched to a gene; V was cut back by 0 bases and J by 2 bases. The CDR3 runs 16 residues. The chain's CDR3 is CASSLAVAGFTDTQYF. The CDR3 DNA follows: TGTGCCAGCAGCTTGGCCGTAGCGGGGTTCACAGATACGCAGTATTTT.

This clone was counted a single time. This rearrangement joins TRBV30 to TRBJ2-2, with D possibly being TRBD1 (6 bases). V lost 0 bases to trimming and J lost 6 bases, with 8 bases between them. The CDR3 runs 13 residues. CDR1 and CDR2 from the germline V gene are GTSNPN and SVGIG (reference sequence). The CDR3 is CAWSVPGAGELFF. DNA of the CDR3: TGTGCCTGGAGTGTACCAGGGGCCGGGGAGCTGTTTTTT. Filled out from reference TRBV30 and TRBJ2-2, the complete variable domain reads SQTIHQWPATLVQPVGSPLSLECTVEGTSNPNLYWYRQAAGRGLQLLFYSVGIGQISSEVPQNLSASRPQDRQFILSSKKLLLSDSGFYLCAWSVPGAGELFFGEGSRLTVL.

This chain links TRBV7-9 with TRBJ1-2; D is unclear. The germline V gene has CDR1 SEHNR and CDR2 FQNEAQ (reference sequence). V was trimmed by 7 bases and J by 7 bases, leaving 10 bases between them. This CDR3 comprises 11 residues. This chain's CDR3 is CASNLAGGYTF. The DNA of the CDR3 is TGTGCCAGCAACCTCGCGGGTGGCTACACCTTC.